The source of this T cell receptor beta chain is a study of tumor-infiltrating lymphocytes in primary liver carcinoma. Broader study findings: Presence in all five tumor regions was observed for only about 8-25% of top clones.

The roughly 17-32 mg bulk tissue piece was not sorted before simultaneous RNA and DNA extraction. In regard to this clonotype: Antigen specificity is unknown. The junction departs from the called germline gene at one end, perhaps through a read error.

The researchers produced TCR beta cDNA from around 0.5 ug total RNA with a constant-region primer. Three nested multiplex PCR rounds, a slightly modified ARM-PCR, produced the libraries for TCR beta. TRBV1-TRBV30 forward primers paired with a C-beta reverse primer were used in the first two PCR rounds, which ran approximately 10 cycles each. TCRdb recomputed calls from the multiplex PCR reads with MiXCR, one row per CDR3 protein. The profile shows about 78,000 distinct CDR3 sequences, over 70% of them singletons. The CDR3 extends over 14 amino acids. Germline CDR1 and CDR2: MNHNS and SASEGT. J is TRBJ2-7 and V is TRBV6-1, with D unclear. This receptor was identified in an older woman with primary liver carcinoma and hepatitis B virus infection. The sequenced sample consisted of liver tumor tissue from sampling region 4. The subset was: tumor region T4, right-lateral pole. The CDR3 sequence: CAGSEAFEVYEQYF. The CDR3 DNA reads as TGTGCCGGCAGTGAAGCTTTCGAGGTGTACGAGCAATACTTC.